These T cell receptor beta chains were read from a single sample in a study of cytomegalovirus exposure and HLA in healthy donors. Using immunoSEQ multiplex PCR, the repertoire was profiled, and TCRdb retains in-frame clones only, with some absent. Here the sample spans around 150,000 clones, 82% being singletons. The sequenced material came from PBMCs. All receptors come from a man aged 30 to 39 in good health and CMV-seropositive. CDR3s include the opening cysteine and the closing phenylalanine or tryptophan. Fields, in order: J gene, D gene, clone size, V gene, CDR3 protein, CDR3 DNA. D genes are given only for firm matches. Not all rows give a size; the values are once, few, many and, for expanded clones, a class.

TRBJ2-7 TRBD2 . TRBV5-4 CASSLAGLAYEQYF TGTGCCAGCAGCTTGGCAGGACTAGCCTACGAGCAGTACTTC
TRBJ1-4 . . TRBV5-1 CASRGPLGREEKLFF TGCGCCAGCAGGGGACCCTTGGGGAGGGAAGAAAAACTGTTTTTT
TRBJ2-7 . once TRBV2 CASSESVYSYEQYF TGTGCCAGCAGTGAATCCGTGTACTCCTACGAGCAGTACTTC
TRBJ2-1 TRBD2 . TRBV7-9 CASSVAGGPHNEQFF TGTGCCAGCAGCGTAGCGGGGGGTCCGCACAATGAGCAGTTCTTC
TRBJ2-7 TRBD1 . TRBV5-6 CASTYRGTGPYEQYF TGTGCCAGTACCTATAGGGGGACAGGGCCATACGAGCAGTACTTC
TRBJ2-7 . . TRBV21-1 CASISFQGSNEQYF TGTGCCAGCATCTCCTTCCAGGGTTCTAACGAGCAGTACTTC
TRBJ2-3 . . TRBV7-9 CASSRGGTDTQYF TGTGCCAGCAGCCGAGGGGGAACAGATACGCAGTATTTT
TRBJ2-3 TRBD2 . TRBV29-1 CSVGTSGRGADTQYF TGCAGCGTGGGGACTAGCGGGAGAGGCGCAGATACGCAGTATTTT
TRBJ1-1 . . TRBV11-1 CASSYLDGGWTEAFF TGTGCCAGCAGCTACCTAGACGGGGGATGGACTGAAGCTTTCTTT
TRBJ2-7 TRBD1 . TRBV11-1 CASSSWTGAPHEQYF TGTGCCAGCAGCTCGTGGACAGGGGCCCCCCACGAGCAGTACTTC
TRBJ1-1 . . TRBV10-1 CASSDRRGISFF TGCGCCAGCAGTGACCGCAGAGGGATATCTTTCTTT
TRBJ2-3 . once TRBV19 CASSKAKVGGDTQYF TGTGCCAGTAGTAAAGCGAAAGTAGGTGGGGATACGCAGTATTTT
TRBJ2-1 TRBD2 . TRBV7-9 CASSLATTSGREVYNEQFF TGTGCCAGCAGCTTAGCTACGACTAGCGGGAGGGAGGTTTACAATGAGCAGTTCTTC
TRBJ2-2 TRBD2 . TRBV7-3 CASSLNGGSGTGELFF TGTGCCAGCAGCTTAAATGGCGGGAGCGGGACCGGGGAGCTGTTTTTT
TRBJ1-2 . . TRBV27 CASSLPIEIIYGYTF TGTGCCAGCAGTTTGCCGATAGAAATAATCTATGGCTACACCTTC
TRBJ1-1 . . TRBV6-1 CASSDFWGGSGDTEAFF TGTGCCAGCAGTGATTTTTGGGGGGGAAGCGGGGACACTGAAGCTTTCTTT
TRBJ2-3 TRBD2 . TRBV7-3 CASSLKAGALGSTDTQYF TGTGCCAGCAGCTTAAAAGCGGGGGCCCTAGGGAGCACAGATACGCAGTATTTT
TRBJ2-7 TRBD1 once TRBV2 CASETGAASSDYEQYF TGTGCCAGCGAGACAGGGGCAGCTTCGTCGGACTACGAGCAGTACTTC
TRBJ1-2 . . TRBV5-1 CASRAGSNYGYTF TGCGCCAGCAGGGCAGGGTCTAACTATGGCTACACCTTC
TRBJ1-2 . . TRBV7-2 CASSRERAGYTF TGTGCCAGCAGCCGCGAGAGGGCTGGCTACACCTTC
TRBJ2-1 . . TRBV30 CASVAASENEQFF TGTGCCTCTGTGGCGGCATCAGAAAATGAGCAGTTCTTC
TRBJ1-2 TRBD1 . TRBV15 CATSRGDREGYGYTF TGTGCCACCAGCAGGGGGGACAGGGAGGGCTATGGCTACACCTTC
TRBJ1-2 . . TRBV5-1 CASSEGQSTNYGYTF TGCGCCAGCAGCGAAGGACAGAGCACTAACTATGGCTACACCTTC
TRBJ1-1 TRBD1 . TRBV10-1 CASSPGQVNTEAFF TGCGCCAGCAGCCCGGGACAGGTTAACACTGAAGCTTTCTTT
TRBJ2-1 . . TRBV9 CASSVRLGLGNEQFF TGTGCCAGCAGCGTACGACTGGGACTCGGCAATGAGCAGTTCTTC
TRBJ2-5 . . TRBV11-1 CASSQGGETQYF TGTGCCAGCAGCCAGGGGGGAGAGACCCAGTACTTC
TRBJ1-5 . . TRBV2 CASSAEVKLQPQHF TGTGCCAGCAGTGCCGAAGTTAAGCTACAGCCCCAGCATTTT
TRBJ1-1 . few TRBV20-1 CSASRTAEAFF TGCAGTGCTAGCCGGACAGCCGAAGCTTTCTTT
TRBJ2-1 . . TRBV6-6 CASSQGSRPDEQFF TGTGCCAGCAGCCAGGGATCTAGGCCCGATGAGCAGTTCTTC
TRBJ2-1 . . TRBV7-9 CASSRGWAAGDNEQFF TGTGCCAGCAGCCGAGGGTGGGCAGCGGGTGACAATGAGCAGTTCTTC
TRBJ1-3 TRBD1 . TRBV6-1 CASSEGTGVAGNTIYF TGTGCCAGCAGTGAAGGGACAGGGGTCGCTGGAAACACCATATATTTT
TRBJ1-5 TRBD1 . TRBV15 CATSRGRGTALGDQPQHF TGTGCCACCAGCAGAGGTAGAGGGACAGCCTTGGGAGATCAGCCCCAGCATTTT
TRBJ1-2 . . TRBV7-2 CASSLEASGNGYTF TGTGCCAGCAGCTTAGAAGCGTCGGGGAATGGCTACACCTTC
TRBJ2-1 TRBD2 once TRBV5-4 CASSLEREEGDEQFF TGTGCCAGCAGCCTGGAGCGGGAGGAAGGGGATGAGCAGTTCTTC
TRBJ2-2 . . TRBV28 CASSLTGRPNTGELFF TGTGCCAGCAGTCTAACAGGGAGACCGAACACCGGGGAGCTGTTTTTT
TRBJ1-2 . few TRBV11-2 CASSPQRGENYGYTF TGTGCCAGCAGTCCCCAGCGGGGCGAAAACTATGGCTACACCTTC
TRBJ1-1 . once TRBV7-3 CASSYDLNTEAFF TGTGCCAGCAGCTACGACTTGAACACTGAAGCTTTCTTT
TRBJ2-1 . . TRBV2 CASSEEYLSNEQFF TGTGCCAGCAGTGAGGAGTACCTATCCAATGAGCAGTTCTTC
TRBJ2-3 TRBD2 . TRBV27 CASSSLAGGRDTQYF TGTGCCAGCAGCTCGCTAGCGGGGGGGCGGGATACGCAGTATTTT
TRBJ2-1 . . TRBV7-3 CASSYDRSNYNEQFF TGTGCCAGCAGCTACGACAGGTCAAACTACAATGAGCAGTTCTTC
TRBJ1-5 . . TRBV6-5 CASRTDHTSNQPQHF TGTGCCAGCAGAACAGATCACACCAGCAATCAGCCCCAGCATTTT
TRBJ2-7 TRBD2 . TRBV9 CASSRGLAGGGYEQYF TGTGCCAGCAGTCGCGGACTAGCGGGAGGAGGGTACGAGCAGTACTTC
TRBJ1-5 TRBD1 . TRBV9 CASSVGDSYNQPQHF TGTGCCAGCAGCGTAGGGGACAGCTACAATCAGCCCCAGCATTTT
TRBJ2-4 . . TRBV7-2 CASSRVLAVENIQYF TGTGCCAGCAGCCGAGTACTAGCAGTGGAAAACATTCAGTACTTC
TRBJ2-7 TRBD1 . TRBV27 CASSRRPGQGYEQYF TGTGCCAGCAGTCGCCGACCGGGACAGGGGTACGAGCAGTACTTC
TRBJ2-5 . . TRBV9 CASSVGKRGGGVGSVETQYF TGTGCCAGCAGCGTAGGAAAAAGGGGCGGCGGCGTGGGGTCGGTCGAGACCCAGTACTTC
TRBJ1-5 TRBD1 . TRBV7-2 CASSLGGTGGGQPQHF TGTGCCAGCAGCTTAGGAGGGACAGGGGGCGGACAGCCCCAGCATTTT
TRBJ2-3 . . TRBV5-1 CASSSTRPDTQYF TGCGCCAGCAGCTCGACTCGGCCAGATACGCAGTATTTT
TRBJ1-2 . . TRBV6-6 CASSSTGGGYTF TGTGCCAGCAGCTCGACCGGGGGTGGCTACACCTTC
TRBJ2-7 TRBD2 . TRBV9 CASSGTSGYEQYF TGTGCCAGCAGCGGGACTAGCGGCTACGAGCAGTACTTC
TRBJ1-2 . . TRBV20-1 CSARLDYGYTF TGCAGTGCTAGATTAGACTATGGCTACACCTTC
TRBJ1-1 TRBD1 . TRBV5-1 CASSLGTGLNTEAFF TGCGCCAGCAGCTTGGGGACAGGGCTGAACACTGAAGCTTTCTTT
TRBJ1-5 . . TRBV19 CAKRPRGDQPQHF TGTGCCAAAAGACCCCGGGGAGATCAGCCCCAGCATTTT
TRBJ1-5 . few TRBV2 CASSEDRAAPQHF TGTGCCAGCAGTGAAGACAGGGCCGCGCCCCAGCATTTT
TRBJ2-7 TRBD1 . TRBV7-2 CASSPWDREYEQYF TGTGCCAGCAGCCCGTGGGACAGGGAGTACGAGCAGTACTTC
TRBJ2-1 TRBD2 . TRBV7-6 CASSRGGASYEQFF TGTGCCAGCAGCCGCGGGGGGGCCAGTTATGAGCAGTTCTTC
TRBJ1-1 TRBD1 . TRBV11-1 CASSAGTGGQYTEAFF TGTGCCAGCAGCGCCGGGACAGGCGGACAGTACACTGAAGCTTTCTTT
TRBJ1-1 TRBD1 . TRBV6-6 CASSYWAGGTEAFF TGTGCCAGCAGTTACTGGGCAGGGGGCACTGAAGCTTTCTTT
TRBJ2-5 . few TRBV7-3 CASSSQETQYF TGTGCCAGCAGCTCACAAGAGACCCAGTACTTC